These 22 T cell receptor beta chains share one sample of origin, sequenced in a study of blood T cell repertoires in COVID-19. Data came from immunoSEQ multiplex PCR; TCRdb stores just in-frame clones and leaves some out. The repertoire holds about 400,000 clones, with around 90% as singletons. Sequencing was carried out using PBMCs or T cells enriched from blood (not recorded which). Every receptor here comes from a middle-aged woman with acute COVID-19.

This clone has only one observation. The chain combines TRBV3-1 (or the pseudogene TRBV3-2) with TRBJ1-3, with D tentatively TRBD1 (5 bases). V was cut by 2 bases and J by 2 bases, with 10 bases left in between. The germline V gene has CDR1 LGHDT and CDR2 YNNKEL (reference sequence). The CDR3 covers 15 residues. CDR3 DNA sequence: TGTGCCAGCAGCCAAATGCAGGGCCCTGGAAACACCATATATTTT. Amino acids: CASSQMQGPGNTIYF.

J is TRBJ1-2 and V is TRBV5-1; the match to TRBD1 covers 7 bases. The CDR3 is 16 residues long. The V and J ends lost 2 bases and 2 bases, in that order; junction bases with no gene match: 9. Germline loops: CDR1 SGHRS, CDR2 YFSETQ. CDR3 in amino acids: CASSFSTGNVNYGYTF. As DNA, the CDR3 is TGCGCCAGCAGCTTCTCGACAGGGAACGTGAACTATGGCTACACCTTC.

The rearrangement links TRBV7-9 to TRBJ1-2; 7 bases match TRBD1. In germline, CDR1 is SEHNR, CDR2 FQNEAQ (reference sequence). V trimming: 6 bases; J trimming: 0 bases; junction bases outside the gene matches: 10. The CDR3 sequence is 16 residues long. CDR3 sequence reads: CASSRTGAPANYGYTF. The CDR3 region has the DNA TGTGCCAGCAGTCGTACAGGGGCCCCAGCTAACTATGGCTACACCTTC.

The count of this clone is one. The gene calls are TRBV11-2 and TRBJ2-2, with a possible D match to TRBD2 (6 bases). This CDR3 spans 16 amino acids. Germline CDR1 reads SGHAT; CDR2 reads FQNNGV. V was pared by 1 base and J by 6 bases, with 15 bases between. The CDR3 sequence is CASSLVYSSEAGELFF. CDR3 nucleotides: TGTGCCAGCAGCTTAGTTTATTCTAGCGAGGCCGGGGAGCTGTTTTTT.

The V and J genes are TRBV9 and TRBJ2-3; 11 bases map to TRBD2. Germline V gene lookup returns CDR1 SGDLS and CDR2 YYNGEE. There are 15 residues in the CDR3. V lost 5 bases and J lost 1; bases outside the gene matches: 3. CDR3 DNA: TGTGCCAGCAGGGGGACTAGCGGCCGCACAGATACGCAGTATTTT. Protein product: CASRGTSGRTDTQYF.

The chain combines TRBV11-2 with TRBJ1-1; TRBD1 matches 7 bases. Germline V gene lookup returns CDR1 SGHAT and CDR2 FQNNGV. The CDR3 loop spans 15 amino acids. V lost 5 bases to trimming and J lost 1 base; unmatched junction nucleotides: 7. The CDR3 DNA sequence: TGTGCCAGCAGCGGGTGGGACAGACAGAACACTGAAGCTTTCTTT. Encoded protein: CASSGWDRQNTEAFF.

V gene TRBV20-1 combines with J gene TRBJ2-1; 10 nucleotides align to TRBD2. The V segment lost 3 bases and the J segment 3 bases; nucleotides outside the gene matches: 2. Looked up from germline, CDR1 is DFQATT and CDR2 is SNEGSKA (reference sequence). The CDR3 spans 14 residues. CDR3 DNA: TGCAGTGCTAGTAGCGGGGGGAACTACAATGAGCAGTTCTTC. It translates to CSASSGGNYNEQFF.

The V call is TRBV6-2 or TRBV6-3, the J call TRBJ1-5; TRBD1 matches at 7 bases. Germline CDR1 is MNHEY and CDR2 is SVGEGT. This CDR3 comprises 14 residues. The V gene end was trimmed by 5 bases and the J gene end by 7 bases; junction bases not matched to a gene: 8. CDR3 loop: CASSTETGRQPQHF. CDR3 DNA sequence: TGTGCCAGCAGTACCGAGACAGGGAGGCAGCCCCAGCATTTT.

This clone was found once. V is TRBV24-1 and J is TRBJ2-3; 12 bases are a match to TRBD2. With 4 bases clipped from V and 5 bases from J, the junction kept 9 bases outside the gene matches. Germline V CDR1 and CDR2: KGHDR, SFDVKD. This CDR3 contains 17 residues. The CDR3 loop reads CATSDHNLAGGRDTQYF. The CDR3 nucleotides read TGTGCCACCAGTGACCACAATCTAGCGGGGGGGCGAGATACGCAGTATTTT.

The chain couples TRBV5-1 to TRBJ1-2; tentatively, D is TRBD1 (6 bases). The germline V gene has CDR1 SGHRS and CDR2 YFSETQ. This CDR3 contains 13 residues. Trimming removed 4 bases at V and 6 bases at J, with 13 bases between. The CDR3 sequence is CASSPRTENGYTF. In DNA form, the CDR3 reads TGCGCCAGCAGCCCCCGGACAGAAAATGGCTACACCTTC.

This clone was detected only a few times. The gene calls are TRBV6-5 and TRBJ1-1, with 8 bases matching TRBD1. Unmatched junction bases numbered 8, after V lost 5 bases and J lost 3 bases. This CDR3 is 15 amino acids long. The germline CDR1 and CDR2 sequences are MNHEY and SVGAGI. The CDR3 sequence: CASSQNQGAYTEAFF. The CDR3 DNA follows: TGTGCCAGCAGTCAGAATCAGGGGGCATACACTGAAGCTTTCTTT.

The rearrangement joins TRBV19 to TRBJ1-1, with D possibly matching TRBD1 (6 bases). V was trimmed by 4 bases and J by 1 base, leaving 10 bases between them. Germline-derived CDR1 and CDR2 are LNHDA and SQIVND (reference sequence). The CDR3 spans 14 residues. The CDR3 spells CASSTARGNTEAFF. The CDR3, as DNA: TGTGCCAGTAGTACGGCCAGGGGGAACACTGAAGCTTTCTTT.

This chain connects TRBV6-5 to TRBJ2-3, with 9 bases matching TRBD1. The CDR3 contains 15 residues. The V and J ends lost 0 bases and 6 bases, in that order; junction bases with no gene match: 4. Germline V gene lookup returns CDR1 MNHEY and CDR2 SVGAGI. DNA for the CDR3: TGTGCCAGCAGTTACTCGACAGGGGGGTGGGATACGCAGTATTTT. As protein: CASSYSTGGWDTQYF.

This clone was picked up one time. The chain carries TRBV5-4 and TRBJ2-5; TRBD1 matches at 10 bases. Germline V gives CDR1 SGHNT, CDR2 YYREEE (reference sequence). The CDR3 has 15 residues. With V trimmed by 4 bases and J by 4 bases, 7 bases remained unmatched. The CDR3 sequence is CASSITGTGVETQYF. CDR3 sequence (DNA): TGTGCCAGCAGCATAACCGGGACAGGGGTAGAGACCCAGTACTTC.

The V call is TRBV19, the J call TRBJ1-2; D might be TRBD1 (5 bases). The CDR3 is 14 residues long. V lost 10 bases and J 5 bases, leaving 20 bases between the germline ends. CDR1 is LNHDA and CDR2 is SQIVND in the germline V gene (reference sequence). As DNA, the CDR3 is TGTGCCAAACCCCCCCGCGGGGGACGATATGGCTACACCTTC. Its protein product is CAKPPRGGRYGYTF.

V is TRBV3-1 (or the pseudogene TRBV3-2) and J is TRBJ2-1; TRBD2 matches at 15 bases. Trimming at V came to 3 bases and at J to 7 bases, leaving 10 bases not matched to a gene. This CDR3 is built from 18 residues. Germline CDR1 is LGHDT and CDR2 is YNNKEL (reference sequence). The DNA for the CDR3 is TGTGCCAGCAGCCACCAAGGACTAGCGGGGGGGCCGAGAAATGAGCAGTTCTTC. As protein: CASSHQGLAGGPRNEQFF.

The rearrangement uses TRBV5-1 and TRBJ2-3; 11 bases align to TRBD2. Germline values: CDR1 SGHRS, CDR2 YFSETQ. The V and J ends lost 5 bases and 3 bases, in that order; junction bases with no gene match: 2. The CDR3 totals 14 residues. The CDR3 region is CASSSGGVTDTQYF. CDR3 nucleotide sequence: TGCGCCAGCAGTAGCGGGGGGGTAACAGATACGCAGTATTTT.

This clone came up once. This chain uses TRBV30 with TRBJ1-4, with TRBD1 as a possible D gene (5 bases). This CDR3 has 13 residues. V was cut by 5 bases and J by 3 bases, with 10 bases left in between. Germline CDR1 is GTSNPN and CDR2 is SVGIG (reference sequence). The CDR3 is CAWAREANEKLFF. The CDR3 DNA is TGTGCCTGGGCCAGGGAGGCTAATGAAAAACTGTTTTTT.

In DNA, the CDR3 is TGTGCCAGCAGCCAACAAAGACCGGGACTCCCGAACACTGAAGCTTTCTTT. Translating gives CASSQQRPGLPNTEAFF. J is TRBJ1-1 and V is TRBV3-1 (or the pseudogene TRBV3-2), with a tentative D call TRBD1 (5 bases). V was shortened by 2 bases and J by 1 base, with 17 bases between the two germline ends. The CDR3 is 17 amino acids. Germline CDR1 LGHDT, CDR2 YNNKEL (reference sequence).

The rearrangement uses TRBV12-5 and TRBJ1-6; possible D gene TRBD1, 6 bases. Germline CDR1 is LGHNT and CDR2 is FRNRAP. This CDR3 contains 16 residues. Trimming took off 7 bases at V and 7 bases at J, with 20 bases between the two ends. The CDR3 spells CASVTTRDTSNSPLHF. CDR3 coding DNA: TGTGCTAGTGTCACAACCCGGGACACCTCCAATTCACCCCTCCACTTT.

This chain links TRBV9 with TRBJ2-1, with 8 bases identical to TRBD2. This CDR3 is 16 amino acids long. Unmatched junction bases numbered 6, after V lost 3 bases and J lost 1 base. The germline V gene has CDR1 SGDLS and CDR2 YYNGEE. Written as DNA, the CDR3 is TGTGCCAGCAGCGACGCCGCGGGGGGATCCTACAATGAGCAGTTCTTC. Residues: CASSDAAGGSYNEQFF.

The CDR3: CASSRDRVDTEAFF. CDR3 DNA sequence: TGCGCCAGCAGCCGAGACCGGGTCGACACTGAAGCTTTCTTT. The chain couples TRBV5-1 to TRBJ1-1, with unresolved D. Trimming shortened V by 4 bases and J by 3 bases, and 13 bases separated the two germline ends. In germline, CDR1 is SGHRS, CDR2 YFSETQ. The CDR3 is 14 amino acids.